The T cell receptor beta chain under discussion was sequenced for a study of spatial heterogeneity in lung cancer (dated by TCRdb to about 2019). Study-level background: More beta-chain than alpha-chain transcripts were consistently detected, likely reflecting higher beta-chain transcript abundance. In non-small cell lung cancer, the study quantitatively compared TCR alpha and beta repertoires across several tumor regions, matched nontumor lung, and blood. At surgery, both alpha and beta chains were TCR-sequenced in more than 200 tumor regions, roughly 64 matched nontumor lung samples and a few dozen PBMC samples. The study linked features of the TCR repertoire to counts of nonsynonymous mutations, which were determined by whole-exome sequencing of tumor tissue. In the raw uncorrected reads, each unique combination of TCR and UMI appeared more than ten times on average. Paper-wide results and their limitations: Ubiquitous expanded tumor TCRs were found in blood more often at tumor resection than at routine follow-up. Confirming at a functional level the hypothesis that regional TCRs recognize regional mutations was considered to require additional single-cell paired TCR alpha and beta sequencing.

Libraries were prepared through 5' RACE. For sequencing, a NextSeq 500 was employed. In the TCR library protocol, a unique molecular identifier was attached to each TCR cDNA molecule so that PCR and sequencing errors could be corrected. Regarding the original processing steps: Decombinator tools were used for TCR identification, UMI-based error correction and CDR3 extraction. Expanded TCRs were defined as those above a frequency of 2 per 1,000, corresponding to the top 1% of the tumor frequency distribution. Rényi diversity was computed with the R vegan package after subsampling each repertoire 100 times to 5,000 TCRs. CDR3 similarity networks were constructed using string-kernel similarity of amino acid triplets, with links drawn between CDR3s whose pairwise similarity was above 0.82. TCRdb passed the public sequencing reads through fastp at Q25 and MiXCR, retaining productive beta sequences. For every CDR3 protein sequence, its rows merge into one entry that carries the most common genes and DNA. It is TCRdb's table, rather than the study itself, that gives the V and J calls and clone size. The sample table shows tens of thousands of distinct CDR3 sequences, and 12% are seen once. Of the sample, about 38% is held by the ten largest clones.

Notes on this clonotype: The specificity of this receptor is unknown. No base quality values were provided; no much bigger clone lies one nucleotide off.

In the paper's terms, the time point label means: sample taken at primary tumor resection. Donors were under 95 patients with early-stage, untreated non-small cell lung cancer from the lung TRACERx cohort. Without any cell sorting, TCR sequencing was performed on whole RNA extracted either from tumor and nontumor lung tissue or from cryopreserved PBMC samples. Patients were selected for TCR sequencing only if sufficient RNA was available from at least two tumor regions. There are 15 amino acids in the CDR3, from cysteine to phenylalanine inclusive. The read is trimmed to its CDR3 DNA, 45 bases read in frame from base 1. CDR1 and CDR2 are read off the germline V gene as SGHDT and YYEEEE. V gives up 2 bases and J gives up 4 bases, and the segment between their germline ends measures 16 bases.

The origin of this receptor is a male donor with early-stage non-small cell lung cancer. The sequence links TRBV5-6 to TRBJ2-7; TRBD1 is perhaps the D gene, given 5 matching bases. Sequences were derived from PBMCs, sampled at surgery. The CDR3 loop reads CASSFGAGRGYEQYF. The bases read TGTGCCAGCAGCTTTGGTGCAGGAAGGGGTTACGAGCAGTACTTC.